One sample yielded the 11 T cell receptor beta chains listed below, sequenced in a study of quantifying T cell responses using KT2 cells. Study-level information: cDNA was made from DNase-treated RNA using alpha and beta constant primers.

A single-stranded UMI oligo with SP2 sequence was ligated to cDNA 3' ends. The first PCR ran about 4 cycles with an equimolar RC1.1 and RC1.2 beta primer mix. TCRdb re-analysed the UMI-ligation and nested PCR reads in MiXCR, keeping a single row per CDR3 protein. Of around 30,000 distinct CDR3 sequences in the sample, approximately 10% are singletons; the top ten hold about 9.5%. The sample consisted of PBMCs spiked with cells of the T cell clone KT2. The receptors stem from a human donor.

This clonotype has ten or more counts. The chain uses TRBV4-3 and TRBJ2-1; weak D call: TRBD2 (5 bases). V lost 4 bases and J lost 4, with 14 bases in between. The V gene's germline CDR1 is LGHNA and CDR2 YSLEER. The CDR3 has 15 residues. The CDR3 loop reads CASSLESGGYNEQFF. The DNA for the CDR3 is TGCGCCAGCAGCCTCGAAAGCGGAGGATACAATGAGCAGTTCTTC.

This clonotype was recorded at least ten times. The CDR3 loop reads CAISESPGQNTGELFF. The CDR3 DNA follows: TGTGCCATCAGTGAGTCCCCCGGACAGAACACCGGGGAGCTGTTTTTT. The rearrangement uses TRBV10-3 and TRBJ2-2; tentatively, D is TRBD1 (5 bases). Germline V CDR1 and CDR2: ENHRY, SYGVKD. The V end lost 0 bases, the J end lost 1 base, and 9 bases lay between the germline ends. The CDR3 covers 16 residues.

The gene calls are TRBV4-1 and TRBJ1-2, with TRBD1 matching over 7 bases. CDR3 length equals 14 residues. The V segment lost 5 bases and the J segment 3 bases; nucleotides outside the gene matches: 6. From germline, CDR1 is MGHRA and CDR2 YSYEKL. CDR3 DNA: TGCGCCAGCAGCATTCGACAGGGCGACTATGGCTACACCTTC. Translating gives CASSIRQGDYGYTF.

CDR3: CASSPGQEGEKLFF. CDR3 bases: TGCGCCAGCTCCCCGGGACAGGAAGGCGAAAAACTGTTTTTT. This chain joins TRBV5-1 and TRBJ1-4; 8 bases are a match to TRBD1. This CDR3 is built from 14 residues. Germline V gene data show CDR1 as SGHRS and CDR2 as YFSETQ. The trim removed 7 bases at V and 8 bases at J, leaving 10 bases unmatched. Filled out from reference TRBV5-1 and TRBJ1-4, the complete variable domain reads KAGVTQTPRYLIKTRGQQVTLSCSPISGHRSVSWYQQTPGQGLQFLFEYFSETQRNKGNFPGRFSGRQFSNSRSEMNVSTLELGDSALYLCASSPGQEGEKLFFGSGTQLSVL.

The rearrangement uses TRBV7-3 and TRBJ1-5, with D hard to call. Trimming pared 5 bases from V and 5 bases from J, leaving 10 bases between. The CDR3 has 13 amino acids. CDR1 is SGHTA and CDR2 is FQGTGA in the germline V gene. DNA for the CDR3: TGTGCCAGCAGCGTTTCCCTGTATCAGCCCCAGCATTTT. Its translation is CASSVSLYQPQHF.

The chain recombines TRBV29-1 with TRBJ2-1, with TRBD2 matching 8 bases. The trim removed 3 bases at V and 2 bases at J, leaving 9 bases unmatched. Germline CDR1 SQVTM, CDR2 ANQGSEA. The CDR3 is 16 residues long. The CDR3 DNA reads as TGCAGCGTTGAGACCGGACTAGCTGTAGCCTACAATGAGCAGTTCTTC. It is translated as CSVETGLAVAYNEQFF.

This clonotype was found a few times. The chain is built from TRBV20-1 and TRBJ1-1; D possibly corresponds to TRBD1 (6 bases). V was shortened by 1 base and J by 8 bases, with 14 bases between the two germline ends. Germline CDR1 is DFQATT and CDR2 is SNEGSKA (reference sequence). This CDR3 is 13 amino acids long. The CDR3 region has the DNA TGCAGTGCTAGAGCCCTGGGCCAGGGGGAAGCTTTCTTT. Translation: CSARALGQGEAFF.

This clonotype was detected only a few times. The chain couples TRBV5-3 to TRBJ2-7, with D unresolved. TRBV5-3 is an ORF for which the function is uncertain. Trimming took 0 bases from V and 5 from J, leaving 9 bases between them. The CDR3 is 13 residues long. The CDR3 reads CARSLGPGNEQYF. The CDR3 DNA sequence: TGTGCCAGAAGCTTGGGACCTGGCAACGAGCAGTACTTC.

V usage is TRBV29-1 and J usage is TRBJ2-2; 8 nucleotides align to TRBD1. Per the germline V gene, CDR1 is SQVTM and CDR2 is ANQGSEA. Unmatched junction bases numbered 7, after V lost 7 bases and J lost 3 bases. The length of the CDR3 is 14 residues. The CDR3, as DNA: TGCAGCGCCGAGACAGGGGTCCACACCGGGGAGCTGTTTTTT. Protein sequence: CSAETGVHTGELFF.

This clonotype was detected only a few times. The J gene is TRBJ2-3, the V gene TRBV20-1; 11 bases line up with TRBD2. Germline values: CDR1 DFQATT, CDR2 SNEGSKA (reference sequence). The V and J ends lost 3 bases and 8 bases, in that order; junction bases with no gene match: 4. This CDR3 has 13 amino acids. CDR3: CSARTSGEVTQYF. CDR3 coding DNA: TGCAGTGCTAGGACTAGCGGGGAGGTTACGCAGTATTTT.

V is TRBV28 and J is TRBJ2-5; 8 positions match TRBD1. Germline V gene lookup returns CDR1 MDHEN and CDR2 SYDVKM. Trimming cost V 2 bases and J 3 bases; bases outside gene matches: 8. The CDR3 has 16 residues. This CDR3 is CASSLRFRDRKETQYF. CDR3 nucleotide sequence: TGTGCCAGCAGTTTAAGGTTTCGGGACAGGAAAGAGACCCAGTACTTC.